The TCR beta chain described here comes from a study of cytomegalovirus exposure and HLA in healthy donors. About this clone: Its specificity is unknown.

Findings of the study overall: Near-uniform donor sequencing depth was presumed by presence/absence analyses. There were some V segments, including TRBV6-2 and TRBV6-3, excluded as indistinguishable. It was reported that the classifier diagnosed cytomegalovirus status with high specificity and sensitivity in both the original and validation cohorts. The authors listed 150 or so TCR beta chains as cytomegalovirus-associated.

The PCR contained 60 Vbeta and 13 Jbeta primers. Sequenced by immunoSEQ multiplex PCR; TCRdb stores in-frame clones only, minus some. The table has about 190,000 clones, 75% to 85% seen once. With 2 bases removed from V and 0 bases from J, the gap between germline ends came to 10 bases. The CDR3 has 15 residues. CDR1 and CDR2 from the germline V gene are SGHNT and YENEEA. The V call is TRBV11-3, the J call TRBJ2-5; no clear D. The receptor comes from a woman in her twenties or thirties in good health and CMV-seropositive. Material for sequencing was PBMCs. CDR3 sequence reads: CASSLSLTYQETQYF. As DNA, the CDR3 is TGTGCCAGCAGCTTAAGCCTTACGTACCAAGAGACCCAGTACTTC.